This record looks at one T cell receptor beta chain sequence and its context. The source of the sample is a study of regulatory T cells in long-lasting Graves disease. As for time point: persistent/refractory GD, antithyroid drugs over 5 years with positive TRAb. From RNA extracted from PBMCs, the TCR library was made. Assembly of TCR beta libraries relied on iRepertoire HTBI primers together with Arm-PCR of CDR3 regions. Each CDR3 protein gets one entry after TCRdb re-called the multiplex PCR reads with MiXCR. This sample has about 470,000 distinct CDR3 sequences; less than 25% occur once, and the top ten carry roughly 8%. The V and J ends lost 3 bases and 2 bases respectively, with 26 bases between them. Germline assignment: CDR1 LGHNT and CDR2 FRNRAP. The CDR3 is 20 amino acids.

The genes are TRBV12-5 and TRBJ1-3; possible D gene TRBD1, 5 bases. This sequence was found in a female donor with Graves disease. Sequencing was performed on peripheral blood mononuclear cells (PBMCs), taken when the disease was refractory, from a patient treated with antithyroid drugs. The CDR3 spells CASGFILPGRGNTAGNTIYF. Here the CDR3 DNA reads TGTGCTAGTGGTTTCATCCTCCCGGGGAGGGGCAATACAGCTGGAAACACCATATATTTT.